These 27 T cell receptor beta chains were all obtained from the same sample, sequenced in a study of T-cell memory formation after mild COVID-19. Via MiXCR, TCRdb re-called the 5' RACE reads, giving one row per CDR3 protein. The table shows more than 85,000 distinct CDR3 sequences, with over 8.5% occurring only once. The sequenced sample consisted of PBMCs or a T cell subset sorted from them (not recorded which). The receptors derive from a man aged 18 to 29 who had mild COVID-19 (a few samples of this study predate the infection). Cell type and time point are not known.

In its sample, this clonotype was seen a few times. CDR3 coding DNA: TGTGCCAGCAGCTTAGTTGGGTCACGGGAAAAACTGTTTTTT. Translated, it gives CASSLVGSREKLFF. The chain joins TRBV7-9 to TRBJ1-4; D call uncertain. The CDR3 spans 14 residues. CDR1 and CDR2 from the germline V gene are SEHNR and FQNEAQ (reference sequence). The V and J ends lost 1 base and 8 bases respectively, with 11 bases between them.

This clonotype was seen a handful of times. CDR3 sequence (DNA): TGTGCCAGCAGCTTAAGCGTGAACACTGAAGCTTTCTTT. It is translated as CASSLSVNTEAFF. The chain carries TRBV7-6 and TRBJ1-1; no reliable D call. V shed 2 bases and J shed 0 bases, with 4 bases lying between them. The CDR3 runs to 13 residues. Germline values: CDR1 SGHVS, CDR2 FNYEAQ.

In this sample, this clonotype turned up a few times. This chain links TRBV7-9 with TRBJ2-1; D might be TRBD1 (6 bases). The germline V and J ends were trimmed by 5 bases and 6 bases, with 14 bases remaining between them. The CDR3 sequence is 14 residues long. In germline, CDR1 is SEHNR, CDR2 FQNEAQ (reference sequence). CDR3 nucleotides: TGTGCCAGCAGCCCCTCGACAGGTCTCAATGAGCAGTTCTTC. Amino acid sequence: CASSPSTGLNEQFF.

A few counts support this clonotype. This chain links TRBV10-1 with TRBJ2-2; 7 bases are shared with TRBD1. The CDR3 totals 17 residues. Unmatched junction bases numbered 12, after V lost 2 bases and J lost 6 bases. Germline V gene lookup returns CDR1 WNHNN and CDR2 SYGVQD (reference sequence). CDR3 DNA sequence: TGCGCCAGCAGTGAGCAAAGGGACAGCCATTTTGCCGGGGAGCTGTTTTTT. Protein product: CASSEQRDSHFAGELFF.

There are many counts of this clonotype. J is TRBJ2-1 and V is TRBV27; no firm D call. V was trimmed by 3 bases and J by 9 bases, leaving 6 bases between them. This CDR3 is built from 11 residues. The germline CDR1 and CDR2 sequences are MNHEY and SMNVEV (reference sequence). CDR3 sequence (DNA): TGTGCCAGCAGTTTGGGGTTTGAGCAGTTCTTC. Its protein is CASSLGFEQFF.

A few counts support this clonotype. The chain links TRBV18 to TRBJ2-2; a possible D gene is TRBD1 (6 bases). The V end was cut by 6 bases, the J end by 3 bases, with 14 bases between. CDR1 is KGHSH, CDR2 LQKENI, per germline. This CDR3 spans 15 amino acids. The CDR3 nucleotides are TGTGCCAGCTCCGTGGACAGTTTTCACACCGGGGAGCTGTTTTTT. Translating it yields CASSVDSFHTGELFF.

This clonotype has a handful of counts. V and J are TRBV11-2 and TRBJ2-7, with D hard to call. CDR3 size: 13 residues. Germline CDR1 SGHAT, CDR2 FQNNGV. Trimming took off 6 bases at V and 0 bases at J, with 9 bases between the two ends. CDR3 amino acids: CASSGLSSYEQYV. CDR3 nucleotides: TGTGCCAGCAGTGGATTAAGCTCCTACGAGCAGTACGTC.

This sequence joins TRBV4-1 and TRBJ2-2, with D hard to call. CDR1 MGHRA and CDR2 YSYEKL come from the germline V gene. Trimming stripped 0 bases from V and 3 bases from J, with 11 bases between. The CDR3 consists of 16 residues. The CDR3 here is CASSQEPGADTGELFF. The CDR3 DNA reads TGCGCCAGCAGCCAAGAGCCGGGCGCGGACACCGGGGAGCTGTTTTTT.

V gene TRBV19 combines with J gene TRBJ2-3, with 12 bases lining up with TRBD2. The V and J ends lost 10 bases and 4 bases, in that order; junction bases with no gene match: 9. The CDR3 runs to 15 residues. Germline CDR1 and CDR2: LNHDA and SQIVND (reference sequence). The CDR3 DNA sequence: TGTGCCACCTCGAGACTAGCGGGGGTCGCAGATACGCAGTATTTT. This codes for CATSRLAGVADTQYF.

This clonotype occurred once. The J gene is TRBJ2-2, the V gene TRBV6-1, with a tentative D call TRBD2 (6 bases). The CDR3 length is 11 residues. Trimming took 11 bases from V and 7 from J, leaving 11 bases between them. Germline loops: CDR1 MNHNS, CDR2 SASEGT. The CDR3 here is CALRTNGELFF. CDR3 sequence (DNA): TGTGCCCTCCGGACTAACGGGGAGCTGTTTTTT.

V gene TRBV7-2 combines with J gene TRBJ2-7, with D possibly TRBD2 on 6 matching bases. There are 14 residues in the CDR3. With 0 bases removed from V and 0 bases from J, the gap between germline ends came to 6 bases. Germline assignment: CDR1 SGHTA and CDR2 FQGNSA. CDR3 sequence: CASSLATSSYEQYF. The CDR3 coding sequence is TGTGCCAGCAGCTTAGCGACTAGCTCCTACGAGCAGTACTTC.

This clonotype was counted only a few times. CDR3: CASSQATGVSNQPQHF. DNA for the CDR3: TGCGCCAGCAGCCAAGCGACAGGGGTTAGCAATCAGCCCCAGCATTTT. The gene calls are TRBV4-1 and TRBJ1-5; 8 nucleotides line up with TRBD1. CDR3 size: 16 residues. Germline CDR1 is MGHRA and CDR2 is YSYEKL. Germline trimming cut 1 base from V and 0 bases from J; bases unmatched to any gene: 2.

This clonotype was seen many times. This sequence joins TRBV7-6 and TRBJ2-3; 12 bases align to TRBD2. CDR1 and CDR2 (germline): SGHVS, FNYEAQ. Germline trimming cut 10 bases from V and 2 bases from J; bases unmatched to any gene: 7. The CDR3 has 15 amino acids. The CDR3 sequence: CATRLAGAPTDTQYF. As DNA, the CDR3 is TGTGCCACCAGACTAGCGGGGGCCCCCACAGATACGCAGTATTTT.

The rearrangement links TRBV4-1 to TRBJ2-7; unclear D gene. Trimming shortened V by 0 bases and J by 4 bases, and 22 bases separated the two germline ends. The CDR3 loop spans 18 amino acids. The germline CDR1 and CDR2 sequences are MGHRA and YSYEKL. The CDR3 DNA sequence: TGCGCCAGCAGCCAAGAAGGAAAAAGGTGGGATCTTTCGTACGAGCAGTACTTC. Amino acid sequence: CASSQEGKRWDLSYEQYF.

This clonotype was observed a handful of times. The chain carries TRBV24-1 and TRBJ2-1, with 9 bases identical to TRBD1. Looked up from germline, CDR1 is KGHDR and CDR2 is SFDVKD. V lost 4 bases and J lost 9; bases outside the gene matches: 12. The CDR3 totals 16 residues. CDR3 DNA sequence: TGTGCCACCAGTGAAACCGGGACAGGGCTAGTCGGTGAGCAGTTCTTC. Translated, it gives CATSETGTGLVGEQFF.

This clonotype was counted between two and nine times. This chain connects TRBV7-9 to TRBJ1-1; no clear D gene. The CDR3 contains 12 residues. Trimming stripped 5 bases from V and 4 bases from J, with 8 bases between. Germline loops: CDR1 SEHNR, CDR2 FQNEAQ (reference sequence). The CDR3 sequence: CASSRDPTEAFF. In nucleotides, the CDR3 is TGTGCCAGCAGCCGAGACCCCACTGAAGCTTTCTTT.

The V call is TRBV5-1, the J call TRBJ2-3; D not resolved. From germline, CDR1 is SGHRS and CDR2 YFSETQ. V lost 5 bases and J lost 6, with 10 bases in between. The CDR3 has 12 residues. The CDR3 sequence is CASREGSDTQYF. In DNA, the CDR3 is TGCGCCAGCAGGGAAGGGTCCGATACGCAGTATTTT.

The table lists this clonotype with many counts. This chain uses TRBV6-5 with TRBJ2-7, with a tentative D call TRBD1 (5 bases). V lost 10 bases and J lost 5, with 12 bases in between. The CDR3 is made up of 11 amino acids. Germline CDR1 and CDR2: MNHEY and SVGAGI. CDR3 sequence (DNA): TGTGCCACCGACAGTCACCACGAGCAGTACTTC. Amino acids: CATDSHHEQYF.

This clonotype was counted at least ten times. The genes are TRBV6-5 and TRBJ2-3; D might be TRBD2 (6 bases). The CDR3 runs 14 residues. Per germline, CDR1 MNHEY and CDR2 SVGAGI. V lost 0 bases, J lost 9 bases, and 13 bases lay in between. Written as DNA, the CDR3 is TGTGCCAGCAGTTACTCGACGGGGGTCGGGACGCAGTATTTT. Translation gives CASSYSTGVGTQYF.

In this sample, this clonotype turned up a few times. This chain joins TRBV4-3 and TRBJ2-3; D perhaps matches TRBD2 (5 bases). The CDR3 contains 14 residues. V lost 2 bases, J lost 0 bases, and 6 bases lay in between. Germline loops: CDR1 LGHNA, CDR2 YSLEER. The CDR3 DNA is TGCGCCAGCAGCCAATGGACTAGCACAGATACGCAGTATTTT. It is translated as CASSQWTSTDTQYF.

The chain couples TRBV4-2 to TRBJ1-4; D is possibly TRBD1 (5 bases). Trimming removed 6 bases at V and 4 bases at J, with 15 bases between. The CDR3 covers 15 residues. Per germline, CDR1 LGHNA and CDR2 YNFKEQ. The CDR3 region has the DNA TGTGCCAGCAGATACCGGGACGGAGTTAATGAAAAACTGTTTTTT. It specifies CASRYRDGVNEKLFF.

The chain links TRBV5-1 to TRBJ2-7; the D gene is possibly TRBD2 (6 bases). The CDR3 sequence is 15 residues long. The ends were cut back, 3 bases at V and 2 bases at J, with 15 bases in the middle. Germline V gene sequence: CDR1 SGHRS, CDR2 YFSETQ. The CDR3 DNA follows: TGCGCCAGCAGCTCGAATAGTAGCGGCCCCTACGAGCAGTACGTC. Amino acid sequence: CASSSNSSGPYEQYV.

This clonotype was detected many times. Here the CDR3 reads CASSEADTGELFF. DNA for the CDR3: TGTGCCAGCAGTGAAGCGGACACCGGGGAGCTGTTTTTT. The chain combines TRBV6-4 with TRBJ2-2, with D tentatively TRBD2 (5 bases). CDR1 MRHNA and CDR2 SNTAGT come from the germline V gene. There are 13 residues in the CDR3. Trimming removed 3 bases at V and 3 bases at J, with 5 bases between.

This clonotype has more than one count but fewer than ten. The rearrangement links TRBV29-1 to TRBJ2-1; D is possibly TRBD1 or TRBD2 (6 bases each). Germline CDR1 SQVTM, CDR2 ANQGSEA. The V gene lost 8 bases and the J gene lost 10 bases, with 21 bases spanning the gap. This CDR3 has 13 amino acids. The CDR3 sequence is CSFQLGGLGEQFF. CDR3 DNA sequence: TGCAGCTTCCAATTAGGGGGGCTTGGAGAGCAGTTCTTC.

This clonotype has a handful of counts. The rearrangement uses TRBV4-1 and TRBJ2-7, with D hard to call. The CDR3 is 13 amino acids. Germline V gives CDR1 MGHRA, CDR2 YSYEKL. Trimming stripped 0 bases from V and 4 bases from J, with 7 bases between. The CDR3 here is CASSQDSAYEQYF. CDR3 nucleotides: TGCGCCAGCAGCCAAGATTCGGCGTACGAGCAGTACTTC.

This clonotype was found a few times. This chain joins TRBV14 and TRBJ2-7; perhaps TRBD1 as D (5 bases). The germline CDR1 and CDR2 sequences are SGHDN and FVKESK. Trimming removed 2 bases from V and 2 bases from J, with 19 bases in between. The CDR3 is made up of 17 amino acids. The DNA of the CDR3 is TGTGCCAGCAGCCAAACAGGTCCCGGAGACAGAGCCTACGAGCAGTACGTC. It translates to CASSQTGPGDRAYEQYV.

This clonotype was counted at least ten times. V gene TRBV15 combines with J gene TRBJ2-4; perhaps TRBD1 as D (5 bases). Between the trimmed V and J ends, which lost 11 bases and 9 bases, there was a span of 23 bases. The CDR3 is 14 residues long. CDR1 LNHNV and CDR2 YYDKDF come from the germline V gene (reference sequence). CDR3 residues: CASPGGHVDSIQYF. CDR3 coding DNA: TGTGCCTCCCCCGGCGGACATGTGGATTCCATTCAGTACTTC.